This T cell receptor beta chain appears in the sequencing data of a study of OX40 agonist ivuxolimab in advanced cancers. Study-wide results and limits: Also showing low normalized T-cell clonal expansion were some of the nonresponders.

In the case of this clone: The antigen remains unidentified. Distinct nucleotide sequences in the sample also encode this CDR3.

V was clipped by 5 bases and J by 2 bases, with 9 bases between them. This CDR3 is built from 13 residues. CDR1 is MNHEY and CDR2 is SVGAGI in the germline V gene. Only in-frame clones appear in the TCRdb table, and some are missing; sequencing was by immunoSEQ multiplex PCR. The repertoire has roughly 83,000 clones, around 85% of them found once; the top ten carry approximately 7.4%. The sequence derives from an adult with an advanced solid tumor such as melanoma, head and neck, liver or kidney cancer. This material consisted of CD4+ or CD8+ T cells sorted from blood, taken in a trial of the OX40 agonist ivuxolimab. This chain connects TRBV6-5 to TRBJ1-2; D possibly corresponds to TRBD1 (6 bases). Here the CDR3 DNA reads TGTGCCAGCAGTAGGACAGCCAACTATGGCTACACCTTC. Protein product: CASSRTANYGYTF.